These T cell receptor beta chains were read from a single sample in a study of cytomegalovirus exposure and HLA in healthy donors. Clones were sequenced by immunoSEQ multiplex PCR, and TCRdb holds only the in-frame ones, with some missing. Its clone listing holds tens of thousands of clones. The source material was PBMCs. These receptors were collected from a woman between 25 and 40 years old in good health and CMV-seronegative. Both conserved end residues are part of each CDR3. The D gene is left open where the match is weak.

DNA	CDR3	V	J	D
TGTGCCAGCAGCGGGACTGCCAACTATGGCTACACCTTC	CASSGTANYGYTF	TRBV6-1	TRBJ1-2	.
TGCAGCGTTGACCCAGGGCATGGGAACACTGAAGCTTTCTTT	CSVDPGHGNTEAFF	TRBV29-1	TRBJ1-1	.
TGCGCCAGCAGCTCTAGCGGGGGAACAGATACGCAGTATTTT	CASSSSGGTDTQYF	TRBV5-1	TRBJ2-3	TRBD2
TGCGCCAGCAGCCAGGGGACAGGTGTTAATCAGCCCCAGCATTTT	CASSQGTGVNQPQHF	TRBV4-1	TRBJ1-5	TRBD1
TGTGCCAGCAGGGGACAGGGGATGGCCGGGGAGCTGTTTTTT	CASRGQGMAGELFF	TRBV6-5	TRBJ2-2	TRBD1
TGTGCCAGCTCACCACTCCAGGGGGCTGTGTACAATGAGCAGTTCTTC	CASSPLQGAVYNEQFF	TRBV18	TRBJ2-1	TRBD1
TGCAGCGTTGCGGACTCTCTCACTGAAGCCTTCTTT	CSVADSLTEAFF	TRBV29-1	TRBJ1-1	.
TGCGCCAGCAGATATGAGGGATCACCCCTCCACTTT	CASRYEGSPLHF	TRBV5-1	TRBJ1-6	.
TGTGCCAGCTCACCTTTGGACAGGGCACAAGAGACCCAGTACTTC	CASSPLDRAQETQYF	TRBV18	TRBJ2-5	TRBD1
TGTGCCAGCTCCCGGTTTACCTACGAGCAGTACTTC	CASSRFTYEQYF	TRBV6-1	TRBJ2-7	.
TGTGCCAGCAGCTTATCCGGTGCGGGAGCAGAGACCCAGTACTTC	CASSLSGAGAETQYF	TRBV11-2	TRBJ2-5	TRBD2
TGTGCCAGTAGTATGGCTGCGGGGGGCTTTTACAATGAGCAGTTCTTC	CASSMAAGGFYNEQFF	TRBV19	TRBJ2-1	TRBD2
TGTGCCAGCAGCTCGGGGGTAGGGGGCTGGGAAAAACTGTTTTTT	CASSSGVGGWEKLFF	TRBV5-6	TRBJ1-4	TRBD1
TGCGCCAGCAGCTTGGTCGGACAGGGGGCCGAAGAGCAGTACTTC	CASSLVGQGAEEQYF	TRBV5-1	TRBJ2-7	TRBD1
TGCGCCAGCAGCTTGGTATCAGGGGCGAGCACTGAAGCTTTCTTT	CASSLVSGASTEAFF	TRBV5-1	TRBJ1-1	.
TGTGCCAGCAGCTTAGCCGGGGGGCAGGGAGTCACTGAAGCTTTCTTT	CASSLAGGQGVTEAFF	TRBV7-9	TRBJ1-1	.
TGTGCCTGGAGCCTCACCGGGACACTGGGAGGCTACACCTTC	CAWSLTGTLGGYTF	TRBV30	TRBJ1-2	.
TGTGCCAGCAGTTCCGGTCCTTCACTCTCACCCCTCCACTTT	CASSSGPSLSPLHF	TRBV27	TRBJ1-6	.
TGTGCCTGGACGCCAGGGGGCAACTCCTACGAGCAGTACTTC	CAWTPGGNSYEQYF	TRBV30	TRBJ2-7	TRBD1